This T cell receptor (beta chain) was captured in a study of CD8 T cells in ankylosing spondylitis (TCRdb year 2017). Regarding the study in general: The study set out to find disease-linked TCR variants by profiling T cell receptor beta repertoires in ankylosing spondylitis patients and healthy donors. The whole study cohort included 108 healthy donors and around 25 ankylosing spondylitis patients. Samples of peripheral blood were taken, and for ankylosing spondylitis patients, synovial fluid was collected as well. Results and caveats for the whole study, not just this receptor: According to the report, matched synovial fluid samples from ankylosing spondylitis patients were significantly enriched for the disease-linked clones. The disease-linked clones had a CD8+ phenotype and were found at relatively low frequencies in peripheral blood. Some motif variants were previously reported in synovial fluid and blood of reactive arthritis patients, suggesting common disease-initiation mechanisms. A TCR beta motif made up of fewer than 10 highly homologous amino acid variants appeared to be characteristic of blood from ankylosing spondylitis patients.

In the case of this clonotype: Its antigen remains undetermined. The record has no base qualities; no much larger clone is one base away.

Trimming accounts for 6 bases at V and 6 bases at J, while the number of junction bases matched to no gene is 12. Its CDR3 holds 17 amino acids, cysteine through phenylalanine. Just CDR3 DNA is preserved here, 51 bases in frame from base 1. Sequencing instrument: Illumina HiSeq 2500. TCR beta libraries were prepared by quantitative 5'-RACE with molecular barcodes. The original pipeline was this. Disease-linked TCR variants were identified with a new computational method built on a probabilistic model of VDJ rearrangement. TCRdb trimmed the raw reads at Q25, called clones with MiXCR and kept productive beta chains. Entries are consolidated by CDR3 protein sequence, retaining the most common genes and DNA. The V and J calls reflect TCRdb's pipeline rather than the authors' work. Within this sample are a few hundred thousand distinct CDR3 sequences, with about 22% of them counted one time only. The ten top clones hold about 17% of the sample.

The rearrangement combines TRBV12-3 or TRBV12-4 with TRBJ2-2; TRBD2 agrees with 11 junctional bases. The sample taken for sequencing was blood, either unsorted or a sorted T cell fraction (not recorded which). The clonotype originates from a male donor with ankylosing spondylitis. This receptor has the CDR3 CASRPSLAGVSPGELFF. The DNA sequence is TGTGCCAGCAGACCCTCACTAGCGGGAGTTTCCCCCGGGGAGCTGTTTTTT.